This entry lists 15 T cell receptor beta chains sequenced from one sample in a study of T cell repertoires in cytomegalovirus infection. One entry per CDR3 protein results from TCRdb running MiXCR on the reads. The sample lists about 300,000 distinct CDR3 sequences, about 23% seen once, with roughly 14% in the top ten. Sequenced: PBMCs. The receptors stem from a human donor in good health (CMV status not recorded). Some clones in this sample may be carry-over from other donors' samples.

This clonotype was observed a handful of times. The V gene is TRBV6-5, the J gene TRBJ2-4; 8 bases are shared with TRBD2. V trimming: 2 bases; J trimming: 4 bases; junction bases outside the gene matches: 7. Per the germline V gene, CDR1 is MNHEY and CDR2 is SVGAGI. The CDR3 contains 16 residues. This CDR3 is CASSYDGAGVKNIQYF. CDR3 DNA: TGTGCCAGCAGTTACGATGGAGCGGGGGTAAAAAACATTCAGTACTTC.

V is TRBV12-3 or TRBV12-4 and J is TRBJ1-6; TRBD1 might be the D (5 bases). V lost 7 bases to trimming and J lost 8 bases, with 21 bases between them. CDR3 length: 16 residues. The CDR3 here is CASTYSRGPGDSPLHF. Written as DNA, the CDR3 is TGTGCCAGCACCTATTCCCGGGGCCCTGGGGATTCACCCCTCCACTTT.

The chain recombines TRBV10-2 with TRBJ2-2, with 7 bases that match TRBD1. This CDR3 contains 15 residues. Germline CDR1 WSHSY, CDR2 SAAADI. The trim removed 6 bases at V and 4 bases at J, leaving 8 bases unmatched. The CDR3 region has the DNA TGCGCCAGCAGCACCGGGACAGTCCTCACCGGGGAGCTGTTTTTT. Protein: CASSTGTVLTGELFF.

The CDR3 protein is CASSPGQGEKLFF. The DNA for the CDR3 is TGTGCCAGCAGCCCCGGACAGGGTGAAAAACTGTTTTTT. The V call is TRBV7-3, the J call TRBJ1-4; TRBD1 matches 8 bases. V lost 5 bases to trimming and J lost 7 bases; unmatched junction nucleotides: 3. The CDR3 covers 13 residues. CDR1 and CDR2 from the germline V gene are SGHTA and FQGTGA.

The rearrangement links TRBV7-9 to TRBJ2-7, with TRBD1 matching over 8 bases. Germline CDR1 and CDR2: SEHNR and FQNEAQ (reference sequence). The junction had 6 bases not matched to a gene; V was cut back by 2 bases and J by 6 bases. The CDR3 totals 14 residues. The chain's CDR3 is CASSLTGTGVEQYF. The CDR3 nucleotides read TGTGCCAGCAGCTTAACCGGGACAGGAGTCGAGCAGTACTTC.

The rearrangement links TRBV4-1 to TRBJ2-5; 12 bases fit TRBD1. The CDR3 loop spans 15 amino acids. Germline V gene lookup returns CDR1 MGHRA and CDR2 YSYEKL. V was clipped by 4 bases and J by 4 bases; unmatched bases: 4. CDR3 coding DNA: TGCGCCAGCAGCCTGGGACAGGGGGCGCGAGAGACCCAGTACTTC. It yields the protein CASSLGQGARETQYF.

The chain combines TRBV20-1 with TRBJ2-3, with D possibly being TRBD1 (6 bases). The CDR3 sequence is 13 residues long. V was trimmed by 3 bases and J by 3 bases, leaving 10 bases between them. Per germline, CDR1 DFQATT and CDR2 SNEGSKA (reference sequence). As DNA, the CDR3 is TGCAGTGCTAGGCCAGGGGCAACAGATACGCAGTATTTT. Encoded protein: CSARPGATDTQYF.

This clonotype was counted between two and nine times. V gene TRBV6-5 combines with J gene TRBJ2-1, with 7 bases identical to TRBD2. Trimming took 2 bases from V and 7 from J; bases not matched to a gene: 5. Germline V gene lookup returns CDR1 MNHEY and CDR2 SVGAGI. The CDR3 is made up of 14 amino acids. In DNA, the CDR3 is TGTGCCAGCAGTTACCGGGGGGATGAGAATGAGCAGTTCTTC. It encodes CASSYRGDENEQFF.

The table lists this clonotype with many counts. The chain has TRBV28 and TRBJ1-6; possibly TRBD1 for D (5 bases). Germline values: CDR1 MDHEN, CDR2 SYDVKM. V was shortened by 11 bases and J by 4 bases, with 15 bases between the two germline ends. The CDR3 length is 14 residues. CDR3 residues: CAGRDRRYNSPLHF. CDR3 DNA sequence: TGTGCCGGACGAGACAGACGATATAATTCACCCCTCCACTTT.

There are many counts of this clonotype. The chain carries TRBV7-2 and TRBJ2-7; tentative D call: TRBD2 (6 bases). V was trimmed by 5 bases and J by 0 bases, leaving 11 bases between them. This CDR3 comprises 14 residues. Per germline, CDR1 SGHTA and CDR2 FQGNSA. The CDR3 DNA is TGTGCCAGCAGCGGATCGGGAGCCTCCTACGAGCAGTACTTC. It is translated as CASSGSGASYEQYF.

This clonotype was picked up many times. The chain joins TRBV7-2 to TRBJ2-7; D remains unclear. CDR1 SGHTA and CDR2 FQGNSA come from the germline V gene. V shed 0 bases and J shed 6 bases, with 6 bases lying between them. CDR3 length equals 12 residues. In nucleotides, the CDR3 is TGTGCCAGCAGCTTAGCAGTTTCCGAGCAGTACTTC. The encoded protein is CASSLAVSEQYF.

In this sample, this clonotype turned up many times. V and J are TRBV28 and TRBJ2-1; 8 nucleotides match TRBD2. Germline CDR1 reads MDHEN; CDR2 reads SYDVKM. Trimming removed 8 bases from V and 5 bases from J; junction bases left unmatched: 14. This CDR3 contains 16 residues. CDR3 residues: CASGGPGLGRHNEQFF. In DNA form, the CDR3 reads TGTGCCAGCGGGGGTCCGGGACTAGGCCGACACAATGAGCAGTTCTTC.

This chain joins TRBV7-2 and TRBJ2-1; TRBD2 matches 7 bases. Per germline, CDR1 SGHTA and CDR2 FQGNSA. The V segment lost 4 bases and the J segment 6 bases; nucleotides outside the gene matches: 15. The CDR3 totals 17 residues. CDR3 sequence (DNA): TGTGCCAGCAGCTCTTCACCTAGCGGCCCCTCCGGCAATGAGCAGTTCTTC. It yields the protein CASSSSPSGPSGNEQFF.

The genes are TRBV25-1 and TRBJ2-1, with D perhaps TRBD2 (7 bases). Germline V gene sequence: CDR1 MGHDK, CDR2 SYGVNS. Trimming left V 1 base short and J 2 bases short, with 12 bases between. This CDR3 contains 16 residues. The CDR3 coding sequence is TGTGCCAGCAGTGAATGGCGGGGGCTAACCTACAATGAGCAGTTCTTC. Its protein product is CASSEWRGLTYNEQFF.

Written as DNA, the CDR3 is TGTGCCAGCAGCGGAACCGGGACACTCAACGGGCCCATTCAGTACTTC. It translates to CASSGTGTLNGPIQYF. This sequence joins TRBV5-6 and TRBJ2-4, with a weak D call TRBD1 (6 bases). CDR3 length equals 16 residues. V gave up 4 bases and J gave up 9 bases, with 23 bases separating them. CDR1 is SGHDT and CDR2 is YYEEEE in the germline V gene.